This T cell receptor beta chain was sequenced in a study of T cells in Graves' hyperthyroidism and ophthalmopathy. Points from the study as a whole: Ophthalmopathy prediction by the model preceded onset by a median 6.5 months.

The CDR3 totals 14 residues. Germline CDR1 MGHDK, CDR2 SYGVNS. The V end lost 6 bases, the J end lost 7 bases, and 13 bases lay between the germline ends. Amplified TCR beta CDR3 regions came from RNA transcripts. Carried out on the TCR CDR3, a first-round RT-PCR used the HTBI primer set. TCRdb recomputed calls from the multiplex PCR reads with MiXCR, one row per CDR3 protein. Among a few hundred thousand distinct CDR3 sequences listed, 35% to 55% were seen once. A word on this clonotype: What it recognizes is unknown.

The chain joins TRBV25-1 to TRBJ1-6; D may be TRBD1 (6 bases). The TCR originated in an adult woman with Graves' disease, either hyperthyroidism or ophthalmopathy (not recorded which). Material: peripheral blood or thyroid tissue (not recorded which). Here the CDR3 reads CASSPTGRNSPLHF. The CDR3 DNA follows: TGTGCCAGCAGCCCAACAGGGAGAAATTCACCCCTCCACTTT. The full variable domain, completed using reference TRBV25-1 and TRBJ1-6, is EADIYQTPRYLVIGTGKKITLECSQTMGHDKMYWYQQDPGMELHLIHYSYGVNSTEKGDLSSESTVSRIRTEHFPLTLESARPSHTSQYLCASSPTGRNSPLHFGNGTRLTVT.